This section outlines one T cell receptor beta chain sequence together with its context. Antigen: not known. These data come from a study of T-cell memory formation after mild COVID-19. TCRdb reprocessed the 5' RACE reads with MiXCR, giving one entry per CDR3 protein. The sample carries about 130,000 distinct CDR3 sequences, 16% recorded once. The study's findings and limits: Proof of SARS-CoV-2 specificity was absent for the second-wave clones that crested on day 37.

The clonotype originates from an adult woman who had mild COVID-19 (a few samples of this study predate the infection). Cell type and time point are not known. Sequenced input: PBMCs or a T cell subset sorted from them (not recorded which).

CDR3 amino acids: CATSGGADTEAFF. The CDR3 DNA sequence: TGTGCCACCTCAGGGGGCGCCGACACTGAAGCTTTCTTT. The chain joins TRBV10-3 to TRBJ1-1; 8 bases line up with TRBD1. The CDR3 is 13 amino acids. Germline V CDR1 and CDR2: ENHRY, SYGVKD. V lost 10 bases to trimming and J lost 3 bases; unmatched junction nucleotides: 7.